The rows below give T cell receptor beta chains drawn from one sample of a study of tumor-infiltrating lymphocytes in primary liver carcinoma. Via MiXCR, TCRdb re-called the multiplex PCR reads, giving one row per CDR3 protein. The sample includes about 320,000 distinct CDR3 sequences, roughly three fifths of them seen just once. Sequenced input: peripheral blood. The receptor source for this set is a woman aged 25-40 years with primary liver carcinoma and hepatitis B virus infection. Both conserved end residues are part of each CDR3.

v_call: TRBV6-5
cdr3_aa: CASSYRSGGSNEQFF

v_call: TRBV28
cdr3_aa: CASSSFGLAGPYEQYF

v_call: TRBV6-5
cdr3_aa: CASSYKAAALRIEQFF

v_call: TRBV12-3/TRBV12-4
cdr3_aa: CASTMAGGAKNIQYF

v_call: TRBV6-2/TRBV6-3
cdr3_aa: CASSYGGHGNTIYF

v_call: TRBV4-2
cdr3_aa: CASSQGQGTYEQYF

v_call: TRBV12-3/TRBV12-4
cdr3_aa: CASSQALWSGRPQHF

v_call: TRBV6-5
cdr3_aa: CASSYKREGYEQFF

v_call: TRBV11-3
cdr3_aa: CASSFVPTGELFF

v_call: TRBV5-4
cdr3_aa: CASSLDRGGRDQPQRF

v_call: TRBV6-1
cdr3_aa: CASSAPSGRSIGYTF

v_call: TRBV11-2
cdr3_aa: CASNLAGRYHYNEQFF

v_call: TRBV12-3/TRBV12-4
cdr3_aa: CASSLSDEQFF